Each of the 19 T cell receptor beta chains below was sequenced from the same sample in a study of vaccination and CD4 T cells after COVID-19. At the Johns Hopkins FTIC core, DNA taken from cultured CD4+ T cells was sequenced by way of the Oncomine TCR Beta short-read assay. MiXCR, applied by TCRdb to the PCR reads, yields one record per CDR3 protein. The sample contains about 7,200 distinct CDR3 sequences, approximately 41% of which appear only once. Noted treatment: roughly 10-day PBMC culture with coronavirus spike peptide pools or control peptides (ViraFEST assay). Gathered ahead of the COVID-19 pandemic (2011-2018) were the CD4+ T cells of the unexposed donor. No cognate antigen is known for these TCRs. The sequenced sample was CD4+ T cells from blood, cultured in vitro. The receptors were sampled from a human donor in good health.

J is TRBJ1-5 and V is TRBV2; tentatively, D is TRBD1 (6 bases). The germline V gene encodes CDR1 SNHLY and CDR2 FYNNEI. Trimming shortened V by 6 bases and J by 4 bases, and 10 bases separated the two germline ends. CDR3 size: 13 residues. This CDR3 is CASRATGNQPQHF. CDR3 nucleotides: TGTGCCAGCAGGGCAACAGGGAATCAGCCCCAGCATTTT.

J is TRBJ1-2 and V is TRBV7-2; 7 bases agree with TRBD1. J gave up 4 bases and V 7 bases, and 18 bases lay outside the gene matches. The CDR3 covers 17 residues. CDR1 and CDR2 (germline): SGHTA, FQGNSA. The CDR3 sequence: CASIMTTGTEQIYGYTF. In DNA, the CDR3 is TGTGCCAGCATCATGACGACAGGGACAGAACAGATCTATGGCTACACCTTC.

The chain recombines TRBV2 with TRBJ2-5; D call uncertain. The germline gives CDR1 SNHLY, CDR2 FYNNEI. The V and J ends lost 2 bases and 5 bases respectively, with 12 bases between them. The CDR3 has 14 residues. CDR3 region: CASSERAAGETQYF. CDR3 DNA sequence: TGTGCCAGCAGTGAAAGGGCCGCCGGGGAGACCCAGTACTTC.

The V gene is TRBV19, the J gene TRBJ2-2; 9 nucleotides align to TRBD1. V was clipped by 5 bases and J by 7 bases; unmatched bases: 8. The CDR3 consists of 15 residues. From germline, CDR1 is LNHDA and CDR2 SQIVND (reference sequence). This CDR3 is CASSVTGGKGGELFF. CDR3 DNA: TGTGCCAGTAGTGTAACAGGGGGCAAAGGCGGGGAGCTGTTTTTT.

This clonotype was seen more than once but under ten times. In DNA form, the CDR3 reads TGTGCCACCAGCAGAGGACAGACAAGCAATCAGCCCCAGCATTTT. It yields the protein CATSRGQTSNQPQHF. The chain uses TRBV15 and TRBJ1-5, with TRBD1 as a possible D gene (5 bases). Deletions cut 1 base from V and 1 base from J, with 8 bases between. The CDR3 extends over 15 amino acids. Germline V gene sequence: CDR1 LNHNV, CDR2 YYDKDF (reference sequence).

Here the CDR3 reads CASSLVRGGRGGTYGYTF. Here the CDR3 DNA reads TGTGCCAGCAGCTTGGTACGGGGGGGGCGCGGAGGCACCTATGGCTACACCTTC. The rearrangement joins TRBV5-4 to TRBJ1-2; TRBD1 might be the D (6 bases). CDR3 length: 18 amino acids. Trimming took off 0 bases at V and 4 bases at J, with 22 bases between the two ends. Germline loops: CDR1 SGHNT, CDR2 YYREEE (reference sequence).

This rearrangement joins TRBV5-4 to TRBJ2-2; TRBD2 agrees at 11 bases. After removal of 4 bases from V and 2 bases from J, the junction contained 4 bases not matched to a gene. CDR1 is SGHNT, CDR2 YYREEE, per germline (reference sequence). This CDR3 has 16 amino acids. For the CDR3, the DNA is TGTGCCAGCAGCGTGGGACTAGCGGTAAACACCGGGGAGCTGTTTTTT. It yields the protein CASSVGLAVNTGELFF.

This clonotype was picked up a small number of times. This chain links TRBV10-3 with TRBJ1-5; D is unresolved. The CDR3 totals 15 residues. V lost 3 bases and J lost 2, with 11 bases in between. Germline CDR1 ENHRY, CDR2 SYGVKD. As DNA, the CDR3 is TGTGCCATCAGTGATGCCGGTATGGGCAATCAGCCCCAGCATTTT. This codes for CAISDAGMGNQPQHF.

This sequence joins TRBV5-1 and TRBJ1-1; 7 nucleotides align to TRBD1. The V gene end was trimmed by 4 bases and the J gene end by 0 bases; junction bases not matched to a gene: 9. Germline CDR1 and CDR2: SGHRS and YFSETQ. The CDR3 consists of 16 residues. The CDR3 coding sequence is TGCGCCAGCAGCCTTTCCGGGACAGCCATGAACACTGAAGCTTTCTTT. It encodes CASSLSGTAMNTEAFF. The variable domain in full, completed from reference TRBV5-1 and TRBJ1-1, reads KAGVTQTPRYLIKTRGQQVTLSCSPISGHRSVSWYQQTPGQGLQFLFEYFSETQRNKGNFPGRFSGRQFSNSRSEMNVSTLELGDSALYLCASSLSGTAMNTEAFFGQGTRLTVV.

This sequence joins TRBV6-2 or TRBV6-3 and TRBJ2-2, with D tentatively TRBD1 (5 bases). V was cut by 6 bases and J by 5 bases, with 10 bases left in between. This CDR3 region has 13 residues. The germline V gene has CDR1 MNHEY and CDR2 SVGEGT. In DNA, the CDR3 is TGTGCCAGCAGACAGGACGGAACCGGGGAGCTGTTTTTT. Translated, it gives CASRQDGTGELFF.

The rearrangement uses TRBV7-2 and TRBJ2-7; D gene ambiguous. CDR1 SGHTA and CDR2 FQGNSA come from the germline V gene. The CDR3 contains 15 residues. The V gene lost 6 bases and the J gene lost 2 bases, with 17 bases spanning the gap. This chain's CDR3 is CASSLGPQAPYEQYF. CDR3 DNA sequence: TGTGCCAGCAGTCTCGGGCCCCAGGCACCCTACGAGCAGTACTTC.

V usage is TRBV9 and J usage is TRBJ2-2; D is unclear. Germline V lookup: CDR1 SGDLS, CDR2 YYNGEE. The CDR3 totals 11 residues. V was clipped by 3 bases and J by 6 bases, with 3 bases between them. DNA for the CDR3: TGTGCCAGCAGCGCGGCCGGGGAGCTGTTTTTT. Residues: CASSAAGELFF.

This clonotype has more than one count but fewer than ten. This chain's CDR3 is CASSLAGGGGQETQYF. The CDR3 coding sequence is TGTGCCAGCAGCTTAGCGGGGGGGGGTGGTCAAGAGACCCAGTACTTC. The chain couples TRBV7-2 to TRBJ2-5, with 7 positions matching TRBD2. V gave up 0 bases and J gave up 2 bases; unmatched junction bases: 6. CDR3 length: 16 amino acids. Germline V gene sequence: CDR1 SGHTA, CDR2 FQGNSA.

This clonotype was seen only once. The chain links TRBV5-1 to TRBJ2-6; 9 bases line up with TRBD1. Germline V gene lookup returns CDR1 SGHRS and CDR2 YFSETQ. The CDR3 consists of 16 residues. V shed 8 bases and J 2 bases; nucleotides not matched to a gene: 8. CDR3 sequence (DNA): TGCGCCAGTCGGAGGGACAGGGTGCCTGGGGCCAACGTCCTGACTTTC. Protein sequence: CASRRDRVPGANVLTF.

The chain combines TRBV5-1 with TRBJ1-5; D ambiguous. The V gene lost 1 base and the J gene lost 5 bases, with 22 bases spanning the gap. The CDR3 sequence is 18 residues long. The germline V gene has CDR1 SGHRS and CDR2 YFSETQ. The CDR3 is CASSLIPLGGPRDQPQHF. The CDR3 DNA sequence: TGCGCCAGCAGCTTGATCCCGCTGGGCGGCCCACGAGATCAGCCCCAGCATTTT.

The rearrangement links TRBV5-1 to TRBJ1-2; D unresolved. The ends were cut back, 4 bases at V and 3 bases at J, with 10 bases in the middle. Germline V CDR1 and CDR2: SGHRS, YFSETQ. The CDR3 loop spans 13 amino acids. The CDR3 DNA follows: TGCGCCAGCAGCCGTCTAGAGGACTATGGCTACACCTTC. Translation gives CASSRLEDYGYTF.

The chain carries TRBV7-2 and TRBJ2-7; 8 bases agree with TRBD2. Germline-derived CDR1 and CDR2 are SGHTA and FQGNSA. The CDR3 consists of 15 residues. V dropped 6 bases and J dropped 0; count of bases not matched to a gene: 7. The CDR3: CASRAGGTLSYEQYF. The CDR3 DNA is TGTGCCAGCAGGGCGGGGGGTACCCTCTCCTACGAGCAGTACTTC.

The V call is TRBV7-8, the J call TRBJ2-1; 8 bases map to TRBD2. Germline CDR1 reads SGHVS; CDR2 reads FQNEAQ. The CDR3 has 18 amino acids. V lost 3 bases, J lost 5 bases, and 15 bases stayed unmatched. CDR3 in amino acids: CASSLGRGRLAGHNEQFF. CDR3 nucleotide sequence: TGTGCCAGCAGCTTGGGTAGGGGCAGGCTAGCGGGTCACAATGAGCAGTTCTTC.

This CDR3 reads CASTDKGTGRPKIYEQYF. The CDR3 DNA follows: TGTGCCAGCACCGATAAGGGGACAGGGCGACCAAAGATATACGAGCAGTACTTC. This chain links TRBV6-1 with TRBJ2-7, with 9 bases that match TRBD1. The germline CDR1 and CDR2 sequences are MNHNS and SASEGT. V trimming: 7 bases; J trimming: 4 bases; junction bases outside the gene matches: 20. CDR3 length: 18 residues.